This is a list of T cell receptor beta chains from one sample in a study of blood T cell repertoires in COVID-19. The repertoire was sequenced with immunoSEQ multiplex PCR; TCRdb's copy has only in-frame clones and lacks some. The profile shows approximately 75,000 clones, about 89% of them singletons. Sequencing was carried out using peripheral blood. The source of these receptors is a man aged 55 to 70 with acute or convalescent COVID-19. Each CDR3 is given with its conserved first and last residue.

j_call v_call cdr3_aa
TRBJ2-7 TRBV24-1 CATSDRDSYEQYF
TRBJ2-3 TRBV20-1 CSASRTSGSGKTDTQYF
TRBJ2-6 TRBV5-1 CASSGFGSGANVLTF
TRBJ1-3 TRBV29-1 CSVTRGSGNTIYF
TRBJ2-7 TRBV6-5 CASSPSGEWDEQYF
TRBJ1-2 TRBV7-2 CASSLHPGQGVGYTF
TRBJ1-2 TRBV9 CASSVGTDYGYTF
TRBJ2-2 TRBV10-3 CAISLLAGGLSTGELFF
TRBJ1-4 TRBV5-1 CASSYRGPGEKLFF
TRBJ2-7 TRBV5-1 CASRAPASGIYEQYF
TRBJ2-2 TRBV5-6 CASSLADFTGELFF
TRBJ1-4 TRBV7-8 CASSLLAGQGNEKLFF
TRBJ1-3 TRBV18 CASSPGQAPGNTIYF
TRBJ1-2 TRBV27 CASSLMVGGNYGYTF
TRBJ2-1 TRBV3-1/TRBV3-2 CASSQVPRGPGNEQFF
TRBJ2-2 TRBV28 CASSLTRGNTGELFF
TRBJ2-5 TRBV9 CASSVGGPGEGTQYF
TRBJ2-7 TRBV27 CASSGTGRTYEQYF
TRBJ1-6 TRBV27 CASSGGQQNSPLHF
TRBJ2-3 TRBV11-1 CASSLRTSGSPDTQYF
TRBJ1-5 TRBV6-5 CASSTTGYSNQPQHF
TRBJ1-5 TRBV21-1 CASSHGGDAPNQPQHF
TRBJ1-5 TRBV7-9 CASSLGQGLQPQHF
TRBJ2-1 TRBV5-1 CASSLLAGESNEQFF
TRBJ2-7 TRBV27 CASSVNRDRKQYF
TRBJ2-2 TRBV6-6 CASRGLADGELFF